What follows are 16 T cell receptor beta chains derived from one specimen sequenced in a study of shared clonotypes between healthy human individuals. Method: immunoSEQ multiplex PCR; TCRdb's copy keeps in-frame clones and lacks some. The data show some 95,000 clones, under 70% seen once. Sequenced material: memory CD8+ T cells sorted from blood. Subset indicated: CD45RO+ cells pooled with CCR7-negative TemRA cells. The receptors originated from a man between 25 and 39 years old in good health.

This rearrangement joins TRBV2 to TRBJ2-5; D uncertain. Per the germline V gene, CDR1 is SNHLY and CDR2 is FYNNEI. The CDR3 is made up of 13 amino acids. V shed 3 bases and J shed 7 bases, with 12 bases lying between them. DNA of the CDR3: TGTGCCAGCAGTGATGTAGGGATGGGGACCCAGTACTTC. Protein product: CASSDVGMGTQYF.

The chain carries TRBV11-2 and TRBJ2-1; 8 bases match TRBD2. The J segment lost 10 bases and the V segment lost 6 bases, leaving 5 bases of the junction unmatched. CDR3 size: 12 residues. From germline, CDR1 is SGHAT and CDR2 FQNNGV. The CDR3 DNA is TGTGCCAGCAGTCAAACTAGCGGAGAGCAGTTCTTC. Its protein is CASSQTSGEQFF.

This clone came up many times. The J gene is TRBJ2-7, the V gene TRBV9; 10 bases are shared with TRBD2. V gave up 4 bases and J gave up 3 bases; unmatched junction bases: 10. Germline lookup yields CDR1 SGDLS and CDR2 YYNGEE. This CDR3 contains 16 residues. In nucleotides, the CDR3 is TGTGCCAGCAGCCCCCGAAGTAGCGGGAGGAGCTACGAGCAGTACTTC. Protein: CASSPRSSGRSYEQYF.

This clone was seen a single time. The junction and the germline gene differ at one end; a read error may be behind it. The genes are TRBV7-7 and TRBJ2-1, with no clear D. CDR1 and CDR2 (germline): SSHAT, FNYEAQ (reference sequence). The CDR3 has 15 amino acids. For the CDR3, the DNA is TGTGCTAGCAGCTTAGACATACTCTCCTACAATGAGCAGTTCTTC. Translated: CASSLDILSYNEQFF.

This clone was counted at least ten times. The chain combines TRBV5-8 with TRBJ1-1, with D hard to call. Germline CDR1 is SGHTS and CDR2 is YDEGEE. Trimming removed 4 bases at V and 2 bases at J, with 6 bases between. There are 12 residues in the CDR3. CDR3 protein: CASSGLNTEAFF. Written as DNA, the CDR3 is TGTGCCAGCAGCGGACTTAACACTGAAGCTTTCTTT. The variable domain in full, completed from reference TRBV5-8 and TRBJ1-1, reads EAGVTQSPTHLIKTRGQQATLRCSPISGHTSVYWYQQALGLGLQFLLWYDEGEERNRGNFPPRFSGRQFPNYSSELNVNALELEDSALYLCASSGLNTEAFFGQGTRLTVV.

There are many counts of this clone. This chain connects TRBV9 to TRBJ2-1; 10 positions match TRBD2. Germline CDR1 and CDR2: SGDLS and YYNGEE. The CDR3 is 17 residues long. V was clipped by 2 bases and J by 7 bases; unmatched bases: 12. This CDR3 reads CASSVYPGTSVTNEQFF. The DNA of the CDR3 is TGTGCCAGCAGCGTTTACCCGGGGACTAGCGTTACGAATGAGCAGTTCTTC.

This chain links TRBV27 with TRBJ2-3, with D perhaps matching TRBD1 or TRBD2 (5 bases each). The CDR3 totals 14 residues. Trimming stripped 5 bases from V and 7 bases from J, with 16 bases between. Germline CDR1 and CDR2: MNHEY and SMNVEV (reference sequence). The CDR3 sequence: CASSIQRGDNTQYF. The DNA of the CDR3 is TGTGCCAGCAGTATTCAGAGGGGTGACAATACGCAGTATTTT.

The chain carries TRBV12-5 and TRBJ2-5, with TRBD1 matching 10 bases. J gave up 5 bases and V 4 bases, and 7 bases lay outside the gene matches. This CDR3 spans 15 amino acids. Germline loops: CDR1 LGHNT, CDR2 FRNRAP. CDR3 nucleotides: TGTGCTAGTGGTTCTTCCGGGACAGGGGAGGAGACCCAGTACTTC. This translates into CASGSSGTGEETQYF.

This chain connects TRBV29-1 to TRBJ2-7, with 14 bases fitting TRBD2. The CDR3 sequence is 15 residues long. V lost 6 bases and J lost 4; bases outside the gene matches: 8. CDR1 and CDR2 from the germline V gene are SQVTM and ANQGSEA. The CDR3 DNA follows: TGCAGCGTGGCCGGGACTAGCGGGAGTCCGTACGAGCAGTACTTC. It is translated as CSVAGTSGSPYEQYF.

The chain combines TRBV5-1 with TRBJ1-4; D remains unclear. Trimming took off 7 bases at V and 8 bases at J, with 15 bases between the two ends. Germline CDR1 SGHRS, CDR2 YFSETQ. The CDR3 spans 13 residues. DNA for the CDR3: TGCGCCAGCGCCCCCCAAGCAGAGGAAAAACTGTTTTTT. Encoded protein: CASAPQAEEKLFF.

CDR3 amino acids: CASSLRGENEAGETQYF. The CDR3 DNA is TGTGCCAGCAGCTTGCGGGGGGAGAACGAAGCGGGGGAGACCCAGTACTTC. The rearrangement links TRBV7-9 to TRBJ2-5; 8 bases are a match to TRBD2. Germline V gene data show CDR1 as SEHNR and CDR2 as FQNEAQ (reference sequence). This CDR3 has 17 residues. Unmatched junction bases numbered 14, after V lost 3 bases and J lost 5 bases.

This chain links TRBV25-1 with TRBJ2-5, with TRBD1 identical over 7 bases. Germline V lookup: CDR1 MGHDK, CDR2 SYGVNS. The junction had 7 bases not matched to a gene; V was cut back by 8 bases and J by 4 bases. The CDR3 is 13 amino acids. CDR3 in amino acids: CASSGTVRETQYF. The DNA for the CDR3 is TGTGCCAGCTCCGGGACAGTTCGAGAGACCCAGTACTTC. The entire variable domain, with the rest obtained from reference TRBV25-1 and TRBJ2-5, is as follows: EADIYQTPRYLVIGTGKKITLECSQTMGHDKMYWYQQDPGMELHLIHYSYGVNSTEKGDLSSESTVSRIRTEHFPLTLESARPSHTSQYLCASSGTVRETQYFGPGTRLLVL.

This clone was observed a few times. Distinct nucleotide sequences in the sample also encode this CDR3. The V gene is TRBV6-4, the J gene TRBJ2-3; 10 positions match TRBD2. CDR1 is MRHNA, CDR2 SNTAGT, per germline. Trimming cost V 0 bases and J 4 bases; bases outside gene matches: 1. This CDR3 comprises 15 residues. Here the CDR3 reads CASSDSSGRADTQYF. The DNA for the CDR3 is TGTGCCAGCAGTGACTCGAGCGGGAGGGCAGATACGCAGTATTTT.

The rearrangement joins TRBV7-6 to TRBJ2-1; 14 bases are shared with TRBD2. Losses at the gene ends were 7 bases for V and 6 bases for J; bases not matched to a gene: 8. The germline gives CDR1 SGHVS, CDR2 FNYEAQ. This CDR3 region has 16 residues. CDR3 bases: TGTGCCAGCACCCTAATGGGGACTAGCGGGGGCAATGAGCAGTTCTTC. It specifies CASTLMGTSGGNEQFF.

The rearrangement links TRBV28 to TRBJ2-7, with no clear D. CDR3 size: 12 residues. Trimming left V 7 bases short and J 3 bases short, with 10 bases between. Germline CDR1 and CDR2: MDHEN and SYDVKM. The CDR3 region is CASTSDLYEQYF. The CDR3 DNA is TGTGCCAGCACTTCGGACCTCTACGAGCAGTACTTC.

The rearrangement links TRBV7-8 to TRBJ2-1, with a tentative D call TRBD2 (6 bases). Germline V lookup: CDR1 SGHVS, CDR2 FQNEAQ. CDR3 size: 15 residues. Trimming pared 7 bases from V and 0 bases from J, leaving 13 bases between. This CDR3 reads CASTTDGSSYNEQFF. DNA of the CDR3: TGTGCCAGCACCACAGACGGGAGCTCCTACAATGAGCAGTTCTTC.